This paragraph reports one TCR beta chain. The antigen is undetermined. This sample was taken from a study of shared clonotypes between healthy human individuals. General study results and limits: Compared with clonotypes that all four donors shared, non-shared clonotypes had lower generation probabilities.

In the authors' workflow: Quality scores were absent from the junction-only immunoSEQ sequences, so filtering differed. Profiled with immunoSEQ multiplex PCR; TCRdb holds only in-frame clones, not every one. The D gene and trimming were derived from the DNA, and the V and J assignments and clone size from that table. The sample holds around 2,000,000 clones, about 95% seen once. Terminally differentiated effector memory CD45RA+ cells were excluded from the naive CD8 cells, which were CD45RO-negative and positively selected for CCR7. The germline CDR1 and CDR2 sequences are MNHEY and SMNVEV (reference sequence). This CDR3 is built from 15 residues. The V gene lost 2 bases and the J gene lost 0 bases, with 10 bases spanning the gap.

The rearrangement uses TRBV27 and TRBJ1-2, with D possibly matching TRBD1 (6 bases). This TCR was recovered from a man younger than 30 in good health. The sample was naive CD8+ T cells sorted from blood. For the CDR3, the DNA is TGTGCCAGCAGTTTAGGGGCAGGGGCTAACTATGGCTACACCTTC. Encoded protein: CASSLGAGANYGYTF.